Below, 16 T cell receptor beta chains from the same sample are listed, as sequenced in a study of shared clonotypes between healthy human individuals. It was CD45RO-negative cells, positively selected for CCR7, that made up naive CD8 cells, with terminally differentiated effector memory CD45RA+ cells excluded. TCRdb's copy holds only in-frame clones and misses some; the assay was immunoSEQ multiplex PCR. The sample lists millions of clones; around 93% were seen once. The specimen was naive CD8+ T cells from PBMCs. These receptors originate from a man between 18 and 35 years old in good health. Some clones in this sample may be carry-over from other donors' samples.

The table lists this clone with a few counts. Other DNA variants within this sample encode the same CDR3. This chain uses TRBV6-6 with TRBJ2-5, with a tentative D call TRBD2 (5 bases). V lost 0 bases and J 5 bases, leaving 10 bases between the germline ends. CDR1 MNHNY and CDR2 SVGAGI come from the germline V gene (reference sequence). This CDR3 comprises 14 residues. Written as DNA, the CDR3 is TGTGCCAGCAGTTACTCCCCAGGAGGCGAGACCCAGTACTTC. It specifies CASSYSPGGETQYF.

The chain joins TRBV9 to TRBJ2-7; the match to TRBD1 covers 8 bases. This CDR3 has 18 amino acids. V shed 0 bases and J 3 bases; nucleotides not matched to a gene: 14. The germline gives CDR1 SGDLS, CDR2 YYNGEE. The CDR3 nucleotides are TGTGCCAGCAGCGTAGGGAGATCGGACAGGGAAGCCTTCTACGAGCAGTACTTC. This translates into CASSVGRSDREAFYEQYF.

This clone was observed once. This sequence joins TRBV10-3 and TRBJ2-2; D may be TRBD1 or TRBD2 (5 bases each). Trimming removed 0 bases from V and 4 bases from J, with 12 bases in between. From germline, CDR1 is ENHRY and CDR2 SYGVKD. The CDR3 spans 16 residues. This CDR3 reads CAISESGPRSTGELFF. The DNA for the CDR3 is TGTGCCATCAGTGAGTCGGGACCCAGATCCACCGGGGAGCTGTTTTTT.

The chain uses TRBV6-5 and TRBJ2-7; D unresolved. Germline CDR1 reads MNHEY; CDR2 reads SVGAGI. The CDR3 has 13 residues. V lost 0 bases and J lost 4, with 7 bases in between. CDR3 sequence: CASSYSLQYEQYF. DNA for the CDR3: TGTGCCAGCAGTTACTCGCTCCAGTACGAGCAGTACTTC.

The chain is built from TRBV18 and TRBJ1-2; 9 bases line up with TRBD1. The CDR3 runs 16 residues. Germline V gene lookup returns CDR1 KGHSH and CDR2 LQKENI. V lost 6 bases and J lost 4; bases outside the gene matches: 12. The DNA of the CDR3 is TGTGCCAGCTCGCCGGGACAGGGAACGCTAGCCTATGGCTACACCTTC. Translation gives CASSPGQGTLAYGYTF.

V usage is TRBV5-1 and J usage is TRBJ2-2, with 8 positions matching TRBD1. CDR3 length: 15 amino acids. Germline-derived CDR1 and CDR2 are SGHRS and YFSETQ. J lost 5 bases, V lost 2 bases, and 5 bases had no gene match. The chain's CDR3 is CASSFGRGPTGELFF. CDR3 coding DNA: TGCGCCAGCAGCTTCGGCAGGGGGCCGACCGGGGAGCTGTTTTTT.

The table lists this clone with a count of one. This specimen includes other DNA sequences encoding the same CDR3. This chain joins TRBV27 and TRBJ1-5, with D possibly matching TRBD1 (6 bases). Germline CDR1 and CDR2: MNHEY and SMNVEV (reference sequence). This CDR3 region has 15 residues. Trimming took off 5 bases at V and 0 bases at J, with 11 bases between the two ends. This CDR3 reads CASSIQGYSNQPQHF. The CDR3 DNA reads as TGTGCCAGCAGTATACAGGGATATAGCAATCAGCCCCAGCATTTT.

The J gene is TRBJ2-7, the V gene TRBV15, with TRBD2 identical over 7 bases. Germline CDR1 is LNHNV and CDR2 is YYDKDF (reference sequence). V was pared by 8 bases and J by 7 bases, with 8 bases of the junction left unmatched. The CDR3 totals 12 residues. CDR3 in DNA: TGTGCCACCGAGGGAGGGCCGAGAGAGCAGTACTTC. Amino acids: CATEGGPREQYF.

The J gene is TRBJ2-7, the V gene TRBV28; TRBD1 might be the D (5 bases). This CDR3 is built from 13 residues. Germline V gene lookup returns CDR1 MDHEN and CDR2 SYDVKM. V shed 8 bases and J shed 2 bases, with 13 bases lying between them. CDR3 sequence reads: CASFQGGAYEQYF. The CDR3 DNA sequence: TGTGCCAGCTTTCAGGGCGGTGCCTACGAGCAGTACTTC.

The genes are TRBV29-1 and TRBJ2-3, with 14 bases lining up with TRBD2. J lost 4 bases, V lost 6 bases, and 18 bases had no gene match. Germline V lookup: CDR1 SQVTM, CDR2 ANQGSEA. The CDR3 is 19 amino acids. The chain's CDR3 is CSVLSGTSGSFRRADTQYF. The DNA of the CDR3 is TGCAGCGTCCTCTCCGGGACTAGCGGGAGCTTCAGGAGGGCAGATACGCAGTATTTT.

This chain joins TRBV19 and TRBJ2-3, with D maybe TRBD1 (5 bases). The CDR3 runs to 14 residues. The V and J ends lost 10 bases and 0 bases respectively, with 14 bases between them. Germline lookup yields CDR1 LNHDA and CDR2 SQIVND (reference sequence). The CDR3 sequence: CATSEGASTDTQYF. The CDR3 DNA sequence: TGTGCCACGAGTGAAGGGGCGAGCACAGATACGCAGTATTTT.

The chain is built from TRBV6-5 and TRBJ1-2; 8 bases line up with TRBD1. This CDR3 has 12 residues. J gave up 6 bases and V 6 bases, and 3 bases lay outside the gene matches. From germline, CDR1 is MNHEY and CDR2 SVGAGI. CDR3 sequence (DNA): TGTGCCAGCAGGACAGGGGCGGATGGCTACACCTTC. Amino acid sequence: CASRTGADGYTF.

This rearrangement joins TRBV19 to TRBJ1-2; no reliable D call. Germline values: CDR1 LNHDA, CDR2 SQIVND (reference sequence). CDR3 length equals 14 residues. The V end lost 3 bases, the J end lost 0 bases, and 8 bases lay between the germline ends. Written as DNA, the CDR3 is TGTGCCAGTAGTATCCCAGGAGCTAACTATGGCTACACCTTC. Translated, it gives CASSIPGANYGYTF. Full variable domain (missing parts from reference TRBV19 and TRBJ1-2): DGGITQSPKYLFRKEGQNVTLSCEQNLNHDAMYWYRQDPGQGLRLIYYSQIVNDFQKGDIAEGYSVSREKKESFPLTVTSAQKNPTAFYLCASSIPGANYGYTFGSGTRLTVV.

The chain combines TRBV5-6 with TRBJ1-1; D is undetermined. Germline lookup yields CDR1 SGHDT and CDR2 YYEEEE. This CDR3 has 14 amino acids. Trimming cost V 7 bases and J 4 bases, with 17 bases left between them. DNA of the CDR3: TGTGCCAGCGGCGTGGCCGGGTCAAGCACTGAAGCTTTCTTT. Protein product: CASGVAGSSTEAFF.

The V call is TRBV27, the J call TRBJ1-2; D not resolved. CDR1 is MNHEY, CDR2 SMNVEV, per germline (reference sequence). CDR3 length equals 14 residues. Deletions cut 0 bases from V and 3 bases from J, with 8 bases between. This CDR3 is CASSLSPLYYGYTF. The CDR3 region has the DNA TGTGCCAGCAGTTTATCTCCTCTTTACTATGGCTACACCTTC.

The table lists this clone with a count of one. The same CDR3 is also encoded by other DNA sequences in this sample. The chain employs TRBV27 and TRBJ2-7; perhaps TRBD2 as D (5 bases). Germline V gene data show CDR1 as MNHEY and CDR2 as SMNVEV (reference sequence). The V end was cut by 5 bases, the J end by 2 bases, with 10 bases between. The CDR3 extends over 13 amino acids. For the CDR3, the DNA is TGTGCCAGCAGTCGTACGGGGACCTACGAGCAGTACTTC. Protein sequence: CASSRTGTYEQYF.